This T cell receptor (beta chain) was captured in a study of shared clonotypes between healthy human individuals. Study results and limitations: The study found approximately 5% of naive CD4 clonotypes shared across a handful of donors.

Worth noting for this clone: The antigen remains undetermined.

Genomic DNA from each subset was divided evenly over several immunoSEQ plates. How the authors handled the data: ImmunoSEQ supplied junction-only sequences lacking quality scores, so filtering was different. Profiling relied on immunoSEQ multiplex PCR, and the TCRdb table lists in-frame clones only, not all of them. The V and J calls and the clone size are those of that table, but D and trimming were determined from the DNA. The sample comprises about 2,200,000 clones, approximately 94% of which are singletons, and roughly 1.8% rests with the top ten. The CDR3 loop spans 15 amino acids. V lost 1 base to trimming and J lost 0 bases, with 7 bases between them. Germline V gene data show CDR1 as LGHNA and CDR2 as YSLEER. The naive CD8 fraction comprised CD45RO-negative cells positively selected for CCR7 and excluded terminally differentiated effector memory CD45RA+ cells. Each of the donors was a healthy adult who was HIV-negative and had not had a recent acute infection or vaccination.

V is TRBV4-3 and J is TRBJ1-5; D gene unclear. The sample taken for sequencing was naive CD8+ T cells from PBMCs. This TCR came from a man between 18 and 35 years old in good health. Some clones in this sample may be carry-over from other donors' samples. DNA of the CDR3: TGCGCCAGCAGCCAAGTTTTGGATAGCAATCAGCCCCAGCATTTT. It is translated as CASSQVLDSNQPQHF.